This paragraph covers one TCR beta chain sequence. This clonotype was seen ten or more times. Its binding antigen is unknown. Base-call qualities are not available, and no considerably larger clone is one nucleotide away. V and J are truncated by 3 bases and 4 bases respectively, leaving an intervening sequence of 18 bases. Counted from cysteine to phenylalanine, this CDR3 has 16 amino acids. Just the 48-base CDR3 DNA is kept, in frame starting at base 1. From a lookup of the germline V gene, CDR1 and CDR2 are MGHRA and YSYEKL. The data were taken from a study of breast tumors, draining lymph nodes, adjacent tissues (dated by TCRdb to the mid-2010s). A note on the overall study: In breast cancer patients, the study compared the TCR beta repertoires of tumor, adjacent nontumor tissue and axillary lymph nodes. In human breast cancer, the study set out to assess how tumor, surrounding tissue and draining lymph node repertoires relate to one another and whether T cells might be exchanged between them.

The paper's findings and limits, for the study overall: The similarity between tumor and nontumor tissue repertoires was significantly greater in luminal-like breast cancer than in basal-like breast cancer. Tumor T-cell repertoires showed less diversity than lymph node repertoires and more diversity than nontumor tissue repertoires, and tumor T-cell repertoires showed preferential V and J gene usage. The conclusion that tumor T cells originate in lymph nodes was framed as consistent with a hypothesis rather than directly demonstrated. The data were judged consistent with most tumor T cells deriving from the lymph node and then expanding within tumor tissue.

Lymph node samples came from the axillary draining lymph nodes of breast cancer patients. Sequenced using an Illumina HiSeq 2000. Multiplex PCR amplification was used to build the TCR beta chain libraries. High-throughput sequencing was used to analyze the amplified TCR beta chain products. TCRdb reworked the public reads: Q25 trimming with fastp, MiXCR clone assembly, productive beta chains retained. Every distinct CDR3 protein forms one entry, paired with its most common genes and DNA. The sample includes about 130,000 distinct CDR3 sequences, with approximately 20% observed a single time. The ten most abundant clones make up approximately 3.5% of the sample.

Recombination linked TRBV4-1 to TRBJ1-2, with TRBD1 tentatively as D gene (5 bases match). The material sequenced was axillary lymph node tissue. This sequence was found in a female donor with breast cancer. Some clones in this sample may be carry-over from other donors' samples. The CDR3: CASSHPRDGGIYGYTF. DNA sequence: TGCGCCAGCAGCCACCCCCGGGACGGGGGGATCTATGGCTACACCTTC.